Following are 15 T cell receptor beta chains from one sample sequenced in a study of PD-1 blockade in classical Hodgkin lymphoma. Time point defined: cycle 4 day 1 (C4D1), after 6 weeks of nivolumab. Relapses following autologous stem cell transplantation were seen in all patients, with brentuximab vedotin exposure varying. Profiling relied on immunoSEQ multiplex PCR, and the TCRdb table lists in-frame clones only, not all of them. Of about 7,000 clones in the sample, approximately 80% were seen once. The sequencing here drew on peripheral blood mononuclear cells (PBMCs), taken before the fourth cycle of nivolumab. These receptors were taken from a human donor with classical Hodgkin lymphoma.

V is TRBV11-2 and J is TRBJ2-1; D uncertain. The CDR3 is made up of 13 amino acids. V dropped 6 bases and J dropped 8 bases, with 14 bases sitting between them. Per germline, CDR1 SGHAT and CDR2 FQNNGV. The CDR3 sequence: CASRLIGSHEQFF. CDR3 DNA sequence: TGTGCCAGCAGATTGATAGGGTCTCATGAGCAGTTCTTC.

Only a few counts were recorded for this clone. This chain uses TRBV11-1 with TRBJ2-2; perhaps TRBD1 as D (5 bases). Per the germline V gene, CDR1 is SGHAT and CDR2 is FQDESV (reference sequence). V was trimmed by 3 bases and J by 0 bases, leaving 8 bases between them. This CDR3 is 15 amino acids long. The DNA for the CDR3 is TGTGCCAGCAGCTTTAGGGGATCGAACACCGGGGAGCTGTTTTTT. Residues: CASSFRGSNTGELFF. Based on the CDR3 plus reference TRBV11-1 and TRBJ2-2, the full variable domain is EAEVAQSPRYKITEKSQAVAFWCDPISGHATLYWYRQILGQGPELLVQFQDESVVDDSQLPKDRFSAERLKGVDSTLKIQPAELGDSAMYLCASSFRGSNTGELFFGEGSRLTVL.

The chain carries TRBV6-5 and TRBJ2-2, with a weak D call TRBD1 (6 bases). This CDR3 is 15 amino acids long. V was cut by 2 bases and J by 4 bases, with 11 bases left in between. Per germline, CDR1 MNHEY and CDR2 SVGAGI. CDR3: CASSYRQELTGELFF. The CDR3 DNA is TGTGCCAGCAGTTACAGACAGGAACTCACCGGGGAGCTGTTTTTT.

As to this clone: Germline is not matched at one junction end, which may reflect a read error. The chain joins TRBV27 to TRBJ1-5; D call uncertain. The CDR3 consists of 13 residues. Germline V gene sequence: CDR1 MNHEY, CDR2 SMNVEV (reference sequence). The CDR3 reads CAGSSELGQPQHF. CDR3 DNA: TGTGCCGGCAGTTCAGAATTAGGTCAGCCCCAGCATTTT.

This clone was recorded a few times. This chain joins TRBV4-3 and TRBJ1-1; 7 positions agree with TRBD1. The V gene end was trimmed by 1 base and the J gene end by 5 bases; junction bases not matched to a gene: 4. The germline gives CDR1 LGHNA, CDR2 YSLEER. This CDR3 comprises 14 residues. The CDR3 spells CASSQGDSRTEAFF. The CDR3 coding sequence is TGCGCCAGCAGCCAAGGGGACAGCAGGACTGAAGCTTTCTTT.

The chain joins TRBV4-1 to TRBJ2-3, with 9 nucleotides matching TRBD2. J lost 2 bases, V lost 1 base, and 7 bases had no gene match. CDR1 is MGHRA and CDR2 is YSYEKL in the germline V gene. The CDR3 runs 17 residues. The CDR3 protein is CASSQVGAGGDTDTQYF. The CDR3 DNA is TGCGCCAGCAGCCAAGTTGGAGCGGGAGGAGACACAGATACGCAGTATTTT.

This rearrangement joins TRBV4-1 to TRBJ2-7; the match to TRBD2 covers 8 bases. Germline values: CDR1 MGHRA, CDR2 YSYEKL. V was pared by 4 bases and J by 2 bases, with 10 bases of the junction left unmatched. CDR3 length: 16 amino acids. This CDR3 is CASSRLGLVPTYEQYF. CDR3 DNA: TGCGCCAGCAGCCGATTGGGACTAGTGCCCACCTACGAGCAGTACTTC.

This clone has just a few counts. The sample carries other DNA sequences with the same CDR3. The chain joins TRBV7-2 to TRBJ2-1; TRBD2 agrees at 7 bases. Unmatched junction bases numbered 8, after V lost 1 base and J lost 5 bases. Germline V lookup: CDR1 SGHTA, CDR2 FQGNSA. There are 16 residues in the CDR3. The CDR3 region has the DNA TGTGCCAGCAGCTTAGGTGCGGGAGTGACCCACAATGAGCAGTTCTTC. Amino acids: CASSLGAGVTHNEQFF.

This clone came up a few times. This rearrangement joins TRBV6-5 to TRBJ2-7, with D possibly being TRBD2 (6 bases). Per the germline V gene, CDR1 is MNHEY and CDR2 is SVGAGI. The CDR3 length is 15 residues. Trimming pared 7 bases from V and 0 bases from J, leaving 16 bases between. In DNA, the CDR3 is TGTGCCAGCACCCAAACACGGGACTTCTCCTACGAGCAGTACTTC. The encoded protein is CASTQTRDFSYEQYF.

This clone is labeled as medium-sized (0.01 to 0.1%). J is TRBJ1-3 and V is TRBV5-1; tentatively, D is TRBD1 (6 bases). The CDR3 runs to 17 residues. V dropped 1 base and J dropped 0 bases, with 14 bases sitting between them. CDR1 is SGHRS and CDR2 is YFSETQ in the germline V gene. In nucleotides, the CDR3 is TGCGCCAGCAGCTTGAACAGCCGAGGGGGCTCTGGAAACACCATATATTTT. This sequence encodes CASSLNSRGGSGNTIYF. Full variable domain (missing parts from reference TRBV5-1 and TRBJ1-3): KAGVTQTPRYLIKTRGQQVTLSCSPISGHRSVSWYQQTPGQGLQFLFEYFSETQRNKGNFPGRFSGRQFSNSRSEMNVSTLELGDSALYLCASSLNSRGGSGNTIYFGEGSWLTVV.

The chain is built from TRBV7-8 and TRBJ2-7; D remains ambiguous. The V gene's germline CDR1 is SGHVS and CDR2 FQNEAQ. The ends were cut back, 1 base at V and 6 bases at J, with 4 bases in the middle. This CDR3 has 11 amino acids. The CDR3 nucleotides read TGTGCCAGCAGCTTAGAGTTCGAGCAGTACTTC. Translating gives CASSLEFEQYF.

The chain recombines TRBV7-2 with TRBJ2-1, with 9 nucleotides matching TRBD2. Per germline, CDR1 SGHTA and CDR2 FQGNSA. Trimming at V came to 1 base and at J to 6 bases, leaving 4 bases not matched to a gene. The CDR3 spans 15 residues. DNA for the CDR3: TGTGCCAGCAGCTTAGGGCTAGCGGGATCCAATGAGCAGTTCTTC. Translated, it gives CASSLGLAGSNEQFF.

In nucleotides, the CDR3 is TGTGCCAGCAGTTTGATAGACAGGGAAGAGACCCAGTACTTC. The encoded protein is CASSLIDREETQYF. This chain uses TRBV28 with TRBJ2-5; 7 bases are shared with TRBD1. The CDR3 sequence is 14 residues long. Germline V gives CDR1 MDHEN, CDR2 SYDVKM. V trimming: 3 bases; J trimming: 3 bases; junction bases outside the gene matches: 4.

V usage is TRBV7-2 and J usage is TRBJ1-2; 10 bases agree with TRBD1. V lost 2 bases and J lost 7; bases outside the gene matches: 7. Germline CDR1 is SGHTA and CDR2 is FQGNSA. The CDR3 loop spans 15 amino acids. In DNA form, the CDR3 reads TGTGCCAGCAGCTTATTCGACAGGGGGCTTGGTGGCTACACCTTC. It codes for CASSLFDRGLGGYTF.

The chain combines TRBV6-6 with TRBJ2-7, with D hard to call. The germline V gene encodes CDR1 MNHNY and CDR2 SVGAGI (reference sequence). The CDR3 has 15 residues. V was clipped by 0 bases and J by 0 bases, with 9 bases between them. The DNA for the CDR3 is TGTGCCAGCAGTTACTCCCTCCCGGTCTCCTACGAGCAGTACTTC. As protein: CASSYSLPVSYEQYF.